This is a list of T cell receptor beta chains from one sample in a study of EBV T-cell therapy then PD-1 blockade in nasopharyngeal carcinoma. What these receptors recognize is not known. TCRdb's table, derived via immunoSEQ multiplex PCR, lists solely in-frame clones and lacks some. Among 20,000 or so clones, around 82% were seen once, and the ten largest hold approximately 30%. The specimen comprised CD8+ T cells from blood, sampled around day 60 from a patient whose treatment included autologous EBV-specific T cells and nivolumab. Every receptor here comes from a man aged 35 to 55 with nasopharyngeal carcinoma. Both conserved end residues are part of each CDR3. Each record gives: clone size, CDR3 length, D gene, V gene, J gene, CDR3 protein, CDR3 DNA. A D gene is named only where the DNA matches it firmly. Expanded clones get a size class; other rows say once, few or many, or leave the size out.

-	12	-	TRBV6-6	TRBJ1-1	CASSYEQDEAFF	TGTGCCAGCAGTTACGAGCAGGATGAAGCTTTCTTT
-	13	-	TRBV27	TRBJ2-7	CASSFGVYYEQYF	TGTGCCAGCAGTTTTGGGGTTTATTACGAGCAGTACTTC
-	15	-	TRBV10-1	TRBJ2-7	CASSESGQEDYEQYF	TGCGCCAGCAGTGAGTCGGGGCAGGAGGACTACGAGCAGTACTTC
once	13	-	TRBV29-1	TRBJ1-1	CSVGGGWGTEAFF	TGCAGCGTTGGTGGTGGTTGGGGCACTGAAGCTTTCTTT
-	15	TRBD2	TRBV6-4	TRBJ2-3	CASSEGGGTADTQYF	TGTGCCAGCAGTGAGGGGGGGGGTACCGCAGATACGCAGTATTTT
few	15	TRBD2	TRBV4-2	TRBJ2-3	CASSQDRGGADTQYF	TGTGCCAGCAGCCAAGATCGGGGGGGGGCAGATACGCAGTATTTT
-	18	-	TRBV6-2/TRBV6-3	TRBJ1-5	CASSYPQMGGRVSQPQHF	TGTGCCAGCAGTTACCCGCAAATGGGTGGCAGGGTGAGCCAGCCCCAGCATTTT
-	16	TRBD2	TRBV5-4	TRBJ2-2	CASSSKGSGGTGELFF	TGTGCCAGCAGCTCAAAAGGTAGCGGGGGCACCGGGGAGCTGTTTTTT
-	14	TRBD1	TRBV4-2	TRBJ1-2	CASTPTHRGDGYTF	TGTGCCAGCACCCCAACTCACAGGGGAGATGGCTACACCTTC
once	18	-	TRBV24-1	TRBJ2-4	CATSDSRPGTTAKNIQYF	TGTGCCACCAGTGATTCTCGGCCTGGGACAACAGCCAAAAACATTCAGTACTTC
-	14	-	TRBV13	TRBJ1-5	CASSAAGEHQPQHF	TGTGCCAGCTCGGCGGCGGGTGAACATCAGCCCCAGCATTTT
-	17	-	TRBV21-1	TRBJ1-3	CASSKDLGGSSGNTIYF	TGTGCCAGCAGCAAAGATCTGGGCGGCAGCTCTGGAAACACCATATATTTT
once	14	TRBD1	TRBV4-3	TRBJ1-6	CASSQDRGLSPLHF	TGCGCCAGCAGCCAGGACAGGGGGTTGTCACCCCTCCACTTT
-	14	TRBD1	TRBV6-4	TRBJ2-7	CASSDMDRGYEQYF	TGTGCCAGCAGTGACATGGACAGGGGCTACGAGCAGTACTTC
-	13	TRBD1	TRBV5-1	TRBJ2-7	CASSSGQGYEQYF	TGCGCCAGCAGCTCGGGACAGGGCTACGAGCAGTACTTC
-	14	-	TRBV5-6	TRBJ2-7	CASSLAVISYEQYF	TGTGCCAGCAGCTTGGCGGTAATCTCCTACGAGCAGTACTTC
-	14	-	TRBV13	TRBJ2-2	CASSFGKNTGELFF	TGTGCCAGCAGCTTCGGCAAGAACACCGGGGAGCTGTTTTTT
few	15	TRBD1	TRBV7-6	TRBJ2-7	CASSQRTGEGNEQYF	TGTGCCAGCAGCCAGAGGACAGGGGAGGGGAACGAGCAGTACTTC
-	15	-	TRBV7-2	TRBJ1-5	CASSLAHTSYQPQHF	TGTGCCAGCAGCTTAGCGCATACATCCTATCAGCCCCAGCATTTT
-	18	TRBD1	TRBV19	TRBJ1-1	CASSFTGTGGATWSEAFF	TGTGCCAGTAGTTTCACCGGGACAGGGGGCGCAACTTGGTCTGAAGCTTTCTTT
-	18	TRBD1	TRBV7-9	TRBJ1-2	CASSSDRDRGDYYGYDTF	TGTGCCAGCAGCTCTGACCGGGACAGGGGGGATTACTATGGCTACGACACCTTC
-	15	-	TRBV4-1	TRBJ1-2	CASSIGRGQNYGYTF	TGCGCCAGCAGCATCGGGAGGGGCCAAAACTATGGCTACACCTTC
-	15	-	TRBV6-4	TRBJ2-1	CASSARTTDYNEQFF	TGTGCCAGCAGTGCGCGAACTACCGATTACAATGAGCAGTTCTTC
once	14	-	TRBV7-8	TRBJ1-1	CASSLDLANTEAFF	TGTGCCAGCAGCTTAGACCTTGCGAACACTGAAGCTTTCTTT
-	15	TRBD1	TRBV27	TRBJ2-7	CASSLGQAKSYEQYF	TGTGCCAGCAGTTTGGGACAGGCTAAGTCCTACGAGCAGTACTTC
-	12	-	TRBV29-1	TRBJ2-7	CSARGRTYEQYF	TGCAGCGCCAGGGGCAGGACATACGAGCAGTACTTC
-	17	-	TRBV3-1/TRBV3-2	TRBJ2-6	CASSRSPPGTGANVLTF	TGTGCCAGCAGCCGATCCCCGCCAGGTACTGGGGCCAACGTCCTGACTTTC
-	14	TRBD1	TRBV2	TRBJ2-7	CASSPGTGPYEQYF	TGTGCCAGCAGTCCCGGGACAGGGCCCTACGAGCAGTACTTC
-	15	TRBD2	TRBV3-1/TRBV3-2	TRBJ2-7	CASSHPSGGSYEQYF	TGTGCCAGCAGCCATCCTAGCGGGGGTTCCTACGAGCAGTACTTC
-	15	-	TRBV6-6	TRBJ2-1	CASNPSRLAYNEQFF	TGTGCCAGCAACCCGTCGCGGCTAGCCTACAATGAGCAGTTCTTC
medium-sized	14	-	TRBV14	TRBJ1-2	CASSQVQRDYGYTF	TGTGCCAGCAGCCAAGTTCAACGGGACTATGGCTACACCTTC